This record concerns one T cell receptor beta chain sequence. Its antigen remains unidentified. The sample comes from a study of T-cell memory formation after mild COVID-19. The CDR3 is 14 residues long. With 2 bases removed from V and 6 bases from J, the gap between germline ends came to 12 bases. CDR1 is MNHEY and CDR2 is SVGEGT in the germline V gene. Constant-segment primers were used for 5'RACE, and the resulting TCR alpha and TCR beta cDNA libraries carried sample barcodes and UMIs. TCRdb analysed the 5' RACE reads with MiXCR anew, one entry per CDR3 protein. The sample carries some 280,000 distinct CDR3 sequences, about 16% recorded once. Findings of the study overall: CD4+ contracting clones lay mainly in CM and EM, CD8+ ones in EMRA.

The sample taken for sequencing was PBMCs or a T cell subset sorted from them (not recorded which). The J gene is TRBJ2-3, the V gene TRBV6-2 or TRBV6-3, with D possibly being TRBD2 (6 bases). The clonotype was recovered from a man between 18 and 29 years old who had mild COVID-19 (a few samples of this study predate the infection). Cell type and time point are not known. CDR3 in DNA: TGTGCCAGCAGTTACGTCGCGGGACTCGATACGCAGTATTTT. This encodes CASSYVAGLDTQYF.